A selection of T cell receptor beta chains follows, all from one sample in a study of control samples from healthy donors and cancer patients. Measured with immunoSEQ multiplex PCR; TCRdb has only the in-frame clones, and not every one. The data show over 100,000 clones, with over 75% seen just once and more than 2.5% held by the top ten. Sequenced material: blood. All receptors derive from a man in his forties or fifties in good health. Each CDR3 is given with its conserved first and last residue. A D gene is named only where the DNA matches it firmly. Size is omitted from some rows. Given values are once, few, many or a class for expanded clones.

v_gene,d_gene,abundance,j_gene,CDR3aa
TRBV7-9,TRBD2,.,TRBJ2-1,CASSRGDGGARDEQFF
TRBV5-4,.,.,TRBJ1-1,CASSPSRREREAFF
TRBV6-2/TRBV6-3,.,.,TRBJ2-5,CASSYDGETQYF
TRBV7-3,.,.,TRBJ2-3,CASTWAATDTQYF
TRBV4-1,TRBD2,.,TRBJ2-7,CASSPTGLAGGGEQYF
TRBV10-2,.,.,TRBJ2-7,CASSVDGGSYEQYF
TRBV11-2,.,.,TRBJ1-3,CASSLGSAYSGNTIYF
TRBV4-1,.,.,TRBJ2-7,CASSQVGASYEQYF
TRBV7-9,.,.,TRBJ1-6,CASSRGSLNSPLHF
TRBV7-8,.,few,TRBJ2-7,CASSYTPSRYEQYF
TRBV5-8,.,.,TRBJ1-2,CASSRLRTTNYGYTF
TRBV5-4,TRBD2,few,TRBJ2-3,CASSWGTSGARDTQYF
TRBV28,.,.,TRBJ2-7,CASRHWDHSRVYEQYF
TRBV7-8,.,.,TRBJ2-3,CASRTSHSTDTQYF
TRBV29-1,TRBD1,.,TRBJ1-1,CSVLTGGAGAFF
TRBV12-3/TRBV12-4,.,once,TRBJ2-5,CASKKETQETQYF
TRBV3-1/TRBV3-2,.,.,TRBJ1-2,CASSQARGGYGYTF
TRBV10-3,TRBD1,once,TRBJ1-6,CAIRPTGDNSPLHF
TRBV2,TRBD2,.,TRBJ2-1,CASKERGAWKEQFF
TRBV19,.,.,TRBJ1-5,CASSPSGLSNQPQHF
TRBV18,.,.,TRBJ2-3,CASSIGQSDTQYF
TRBV19,.,.,TRBJ1-1,CASSTSQGGQTEAFF
TRBV24-1,.,once,TRBJ2-3,CATSDFESHTDTQYF
TRBV7-9,.,.,TRBJ1-1,CASSPVRGMDTEAFF
TRBV6-1,TRBD1,once,TRBJ2-1,CASSDIRDRYNEQFF
TRBV6-6,TRBD1,.,TRBJ1-2,CASSYQGAKFSGGYTF
TRBV27,.,.,TRBJ1-1,CASRTGLLNTEAFF
TRBV30,TRBD1,once,TRBJ2-1,CAWSGGTGDFFEQFF
TRBV11-2,TRBD1,.,TRBJ2-7,CASSTRSLRQGPFSYEQYF
TRBV7-9,.,few,TRBJ1-4,CASSTSDSEKLFF
TRBV5-1,TRBD2,.,TRBJ2-3,CASKVGRAVADTQYF
TRBV28,.,.,TRBJ1-5,CASSRTEISNQPQHF
TRBV23-1,TRBD1,few,TRBJ2-1,CASSPPTGVSYNEQFF
TRBV30,TRBD1,once,TRBJ1-6,CAWSLTGDYSPLHF
TRBV7-9,TRBD1,.,TRBJ1-4,CASSLEMAGQTFEKLFF
TRBV3-1/TRBV3-2,TRBD1,.,TRBJ1-1,CASSQFRGPATEAFF
TRBV7-3,.,.,TRBJ2-7,CASRKPGYNSYEQYF
TRBV5-1,.,.,TRBJ1-2,CASRPDRNAYGYTF
TRBV3-1/TRBV3-2,.,.,TRBJ1-1,CASSQGYHENTEAFF
TRBV28,TRBD1,once,TRBJ1-1,CASSSIGTGVNTEAFF
TRBV2,TRBD1,.,TRBJ1-6,CASSEAGQGGSPLHF
TRBV30,.,.,TRBJ1-4,CAWSVSEKLFF
TRBV28,.,few,TRBJ2-7,CASTYKDSSYEQYF
TRBV23-1,TRBD1,.,TRBJ2-2,CASSQPDRGETGELFF
TRBV9,.,.,TRBJ1-2,CASSPQGRDGHYGYTF
TRBV5-1,TRBD2,.,TRBJ2-1,CASSTGLAGASEQFF
TRBV12-3/TRBV12-4,.,.,TRBJ1-1,CASSLYPTSEAFF
TRBV19,TRBD1,few,TRBJ2-5,CAQGEETQYF
TRBV4-1,.,.,TRBJ2-5,CASSQVNRGETQYF
TRBV4-1,.,.,TRBJ1-2,CASSTPKIYGYTF